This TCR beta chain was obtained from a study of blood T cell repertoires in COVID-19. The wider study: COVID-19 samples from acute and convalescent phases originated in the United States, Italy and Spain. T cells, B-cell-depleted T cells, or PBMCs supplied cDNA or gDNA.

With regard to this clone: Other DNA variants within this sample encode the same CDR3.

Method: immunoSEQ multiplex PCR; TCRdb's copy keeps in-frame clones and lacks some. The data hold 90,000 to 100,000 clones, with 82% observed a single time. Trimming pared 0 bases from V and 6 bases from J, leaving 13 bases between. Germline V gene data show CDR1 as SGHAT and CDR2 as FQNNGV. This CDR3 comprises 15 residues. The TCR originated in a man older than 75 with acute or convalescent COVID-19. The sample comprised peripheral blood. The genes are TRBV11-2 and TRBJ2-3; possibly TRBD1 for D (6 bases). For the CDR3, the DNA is TGTGCCAGCAGCTTAGAGGGGGCTGGCGCTGATACGCAGTATTTT. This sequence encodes CASSLEGAGADTQYF.